This T cell receptor (beta chain) derives from a study of beta chain features in type 1 diabetes. The CDR3 length is 14 residues. V was pared by 1 base and J by 1 base, with 7 bases between. Germline lookup yields CDR1 KGHSH and CDR2 LQKENI. General study points: All four CD4+ subsets of Type 1 diabetes patients contained TCRB CDR3s that were moderately but significantly shorter.

Of the isolated RNA, all was reverse transcribed, and so the sequenced material was expressed TCRB transcripts. Clones were read by immunoSEQ multiplex PCR, and TCRdb kept only the in-frame ones, dropping some. The table includes about 160,000 clones, approximately 10% detected once. This clone was seen once. What it recognizes is unknown. The sample has other DNA sequences that encode this CDR3 too. This clonotype was obtained from a woman aged 30 to 39 with type 1 diabetes. The gene calls are TRBV18 and TRBJ2-5, with D maybe TRBD1 (5 bases). Sequencing input: central memory CD4+ T cells from blood. The DNA for the CDR3 is TGTGCCAGCTCACCACGAGACAGCCAAGAGACCCAGTACTTC. Translating it yields CASSPRDSQETQYF.